The rows below give T cell receptor beta chains drawn from one sample of a study of beta chain features in type 1 diabetes. The table came from immunoSEQ multiplex PCR; TCRdb's copy has only in-frame clones and leaves some out. The table lists about 150,000 clones, 9% to 12% of them singletons. Source material: central memory CD4+ T cells from blood. Receptor source: a man aged 25-40 years with type 1 diabetes. The CDR3 runs from the conserved cysteine through the conserved F or W. A D gene is named only where the DNA matches it firmly. Clone size, where shown, is once, few, many, or a class for clones that have expanded.

few | TRBJ1-5 | . | TRBV30 | TGTGCCTGGAGTGAACAGGTCGGAATACAGCCCCAGCATTTT | CAWSEQVGIQPQHF
. | TRBJ1-1 | . | TRBV4-3 | TGCGCCAGCAGCCGGACTCAAGGGAACACTGAAGCTTTCTTT | CASSRTQGNTEAFF
. | TRBJ2-3 | TRBD1 | TRBV2 | TGTGCCAGCAGTGCGACAGGGGTTGGCACAGATACGCAGTATTTT | CASSATGVGTDTQYF
. | TRBJ1-2 | TRBD1 | TRBV27 | TGTGCCAGCAGACTCAACAGGGGTAACGGCTACACCTTC | CASRLNRGNGYTF
few | TRBJ1-1 | . | TRBV10-3 | TGTGCCATCAGTCGAGATGGACGGGGGAACACTGAAGCTTTCTTT | CAISRDGRGNTEAFF
. | TRBJ2-3 | TRBD2 | TRBV2 | TGTGCCAGCAGACCCCGGACTAGCGGGGGGGATACGCAGTATTTT | CASRPRTSGGDTQYF
few | TRBJ2-1 | TRBD2 | TRBV7-2 | TGTGCCAGCAGCTTAGTTTCGGGAGGGTACAATGAGCAGTTCTTC | CASSLVSGGYNEQFF
. | TRBJ2-1 | . | TRBV11-2 | TGTGCCAGCAGCTTATATGATGAGCAGTTCTTC | CASSLYDEQFF
few | TRBJ2-1 | TRBD2 | TRBV7-9 | TGTGCCAGCAGCTCACTAGCGGGAGCTGCTGGTGAGCAGTTCTTC | CASSSLAGAAGEQFF
few | TRBJ2-1 | . | TRBV11-1 | TGTGCCAGCAGCTTAGCGCTAAGCGGGCTTGAGCAGTTCTTC | CASSLALSGLEQFF
. | TRBJ1-1 | TRBD1 | TRBV5-1 | TGCGCCAGCAGCTCGGGACAGGGATGGAACACTGAAGCTTTCTTT | CASSSGQGWNTEAFF
few | TRBJ2-3 | . | TRBV28 | TGTGCCAGCAGACAGCTGCCTCGCACAGATACGCAGTATTTT | CASRQLPRTDTQYF
. | TRBJ2-5 | . | TRBV28 | TGTGCCAGCAGTTCTACTAGCTTAGAGACCCAGTACTTC | CASSSTSLETQYF
few | TRBJ2-1 | . | TRBV18 | TGTGCCAGCCTTGCCTACAATGAGCAGTTCTTC | CASLAYNEQFF
. | TRBJ2-2 | . | TRBV5-5 | TGTGCCAGCAGCTTGGGATGGGGGCCCGGGGAGCTGTTTTTT | CASSLGWGPGELFF
. | TRBJ1-4 | TRBD1 | TRBV4-2 | TGTGCCAGCAGCCAGCAAGACAGGGGAGATGAAAAACTGTTTTTT | CASSQQDRGDEKLFF
. | TRBJ1-5 | . | TRBV7-9 | TGTGCCAGCAGCCATGAAACGCTAAATCAGCCCCAGCATTTT | CASSHETLNQPQHF
few | TRBJ2-1 | TRBD1 | TRBV19 | TGTGCCAGTAGTATTTCGGGGACAGGGGTTTGGAATGAGCAGTTCTTC | CASSISGTGVWNEQFF
few | TRBJ2-2 | . | TRBV5-1 | TGCGCCAGCAGCTTGGAACTAGACGTCGGGGAGCTGTTTTTT | CASSLELDVGELFF
. | TRBJ2-7 | TRBD2 | TRBV7-9 | TGTGCCAGCAGCAGGACTAGCGGGCCCGACACCCACTACGAGCAGTACTTC | CASSRTSGPDTHYEQYF
. | TRBJ2-3 | . | TRBV7-2 | TGTGCCAGCAGCTTAGCGGCAGGCAGCACAGATACGCAGTATTTT | CASSLAAGSTDTQYF
. | TRBJ1-3 | . | TRBV6-6 | TGTGCCAGCCTGAGGGGGAATGAGGGAAACACCATATATTTT | CASLRGNEGNTIYF
. | TRBJ2-7 | TRBD2 | TRBV5-1 | TGCGCCAGCAGCGCAACTAGCGGGAGTCTCTACGAGCAGTACTTC | CASSATSGSLYEQYF
many | TRBJ2-7 | TRBD2 | TRBV29-1 | TGCAGCGTTGACGGGGGGGCGCGAGGAAAGTACGAGCAGTACTTC | CSVDGGARGKYEQYF
. | TRBJ2-7 | TRBD2 | TRBV9 | TGTGCCAGCAGTTCGAGGCCTAGCGGGAGTTCCTACGAGCAGTACTTC | CASSSRPSGSSYEQYF
. | TRBJ2-3 | TRBD2 | TRBV7-2 | TGTGCCAGCAGCCGATCTACTAGCGGAGCAGATACGCAGTATTTT | CASSRSTSGADTQYF
. | TRBJ2-7 | TRBD1 | TRBV6-5 | TGTGCCAGCAGGGGTGGACAGGGACTCTACGAGCAGTACTTC | CASRGGQGLYEQYF